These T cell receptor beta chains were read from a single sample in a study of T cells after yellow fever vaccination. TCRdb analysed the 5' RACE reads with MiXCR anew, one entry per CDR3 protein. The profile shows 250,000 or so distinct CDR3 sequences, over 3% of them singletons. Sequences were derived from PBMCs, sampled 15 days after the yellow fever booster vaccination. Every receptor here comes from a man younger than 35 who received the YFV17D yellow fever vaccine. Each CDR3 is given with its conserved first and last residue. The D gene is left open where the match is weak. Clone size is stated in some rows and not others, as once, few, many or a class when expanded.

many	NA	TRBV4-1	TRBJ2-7	CASSQDTPALPREYEQYF	TGCGCCAGCAGCCAAGATACGCCAGCTCTCCCACGGGAGTACGAGCAGTACTTC
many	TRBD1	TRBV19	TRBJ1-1	CASRSGDSLIEAFF	TGTGCCAGTAGATCCGGGGACAGCCTCATTGAAGCTTTCTTT
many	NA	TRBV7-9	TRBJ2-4	CASSSTGTKGIQYF	TGTGCCAGCAGCTCGACCGGGACGAAAGGCATTCAGTACTTC
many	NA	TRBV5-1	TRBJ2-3	CASSLAAHQDTQYF	TGCGCCAGCAGCCTGGCAGCCCACCAAGATACGCAGTATTTT
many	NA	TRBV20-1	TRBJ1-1	CSARAGTPSAVAFF	TGCAGTGCTAGAGCCGGGACCCCCAGCGCGGTAGCTTTCTTT
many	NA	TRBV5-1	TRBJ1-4	CASSATPGEEEKLFF	TGCGCCAGCAGCGCCACCCCAGGGGAAGAAGAAAAACTGTTTTTT
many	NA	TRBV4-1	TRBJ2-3	CASSQVQAGPTDTQYF	TGCGCCAGCAGCCAAGTACAGGCAGGACCCACAGATACGCAGTATTTT
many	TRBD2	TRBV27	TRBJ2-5	CASLRGGARETQYF	TGTGCCAGCTTACGCGGGGGGGCCCGGGAGACCCAGTACTTC
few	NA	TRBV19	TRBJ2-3	CASSIRLFSDTQYF	TGTGCCAGTAGTATACGGCTATTCTCCGATACGCAGTATTTT
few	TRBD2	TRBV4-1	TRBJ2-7	CASRPALAGFRNEQYF	TGCGCCAGCAGGCCAGCTCTAGCGGGGTTTCGCAACGAGCAGTACTTC
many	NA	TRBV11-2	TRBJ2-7	CASSLPGCEQYF	TGTGCCAGCAGCTTACCTGGGTGCGAGCAGTACTTC
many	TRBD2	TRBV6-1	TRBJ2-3	CASSAYHLAGFADTQYF	TGTGCCAGCAGTGCCTACCATCTAGCGGGGTTCGCTGATACGCAGTATTTT
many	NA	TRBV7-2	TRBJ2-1	CASSLAGTPLGQFF	TGTGCCAGCAGCTTAGCCGGGACCCCGCTCGGGCAGTTCTTC
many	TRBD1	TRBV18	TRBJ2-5	CASSLRTGEMETQYF	TGTGCCAGCTCACTCCGGACAGGGGAGATGGAGACCCAGTACTTC
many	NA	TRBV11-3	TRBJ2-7	CASSLEIGYEQYF	TGTGCCAGCAGCTTAGAAATAGGCTACGAGCAGTACTTC
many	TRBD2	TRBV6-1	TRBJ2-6	CASSLREGRVGVLTF	TGTGCCAGCAGTCTGCGGGAGGGCAGGGTCGGCGTCCTGACTTTC
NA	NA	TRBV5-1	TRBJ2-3	CASKAGADTQYF	TGCGCCAGCAAAGCCGGGGCAGATACGCAGTATTTT
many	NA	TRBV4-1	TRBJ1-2	CASSQGERTVNYGYTF	TGCGCCAGCAGCCAAGGGGAGAGGACAGTGAACTATGGCTACACCTTC
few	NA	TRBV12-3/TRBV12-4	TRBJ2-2	CASSLAGAGELFF	TGTGCCAGCAGTTTAGCGGGGGCCGGGGAGCTGTTTTTT
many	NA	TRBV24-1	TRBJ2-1	CATSDLRGGYEQFF	TGTGCCACCAGTGATCTCAGGGGTGGCTATGAGCAGTTCTTC
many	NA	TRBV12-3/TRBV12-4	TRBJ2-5	CASSLRTDQETQYF	TGTGCCAGCAGTCTGAGGACGGACCAAGAGACCCAGTACTTC
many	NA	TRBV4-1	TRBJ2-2	CASSQGRAGELFF	TGCGCCAGCAGCCAAGGGCGGGCCGGGGAGCTGTTTTTT
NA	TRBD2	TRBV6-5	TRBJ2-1	CASSYRWRGGENEQFF	TGTGCCAGCAGTTACAGGTGGCGGGGGGGCGAAAATGAGCAGTTCTTC
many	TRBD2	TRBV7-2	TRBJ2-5	CASSLVMTSWETQYF	TGTGCCAGCAGCTTAGTCATGACTAGCTGGGAGACCCAGTACTTC
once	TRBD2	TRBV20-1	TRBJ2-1	CSAMTSGGTYNEQFF	TGCAGTGCTATGACTAGCGGGGGGACCTACAATGAGCAGTTCTTC
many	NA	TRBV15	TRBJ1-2	CATSRPGRGGYTF	TGTGCCACCAGCAGACCCGGACGGGGAGGCTACACCTTC
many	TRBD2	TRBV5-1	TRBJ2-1	CASSLGYGGADYEQFF	TGCGCCAGCAGCTTGGGATACGGGGGGGCAGACTATGAGCAGTTCTTC
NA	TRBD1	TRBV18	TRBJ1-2	CASSATGTGGIYGYTF	TGTGCCAGCTCTGCCACCGGGACAGGGGGAATCTATGGCTACACCTTC
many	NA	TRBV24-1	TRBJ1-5	CATSAREGNQPQHF	TGTGCCACCAGTGCAAGGGAGGGCAATCAGCCCCAGCATTTT
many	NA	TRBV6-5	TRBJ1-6	CASKMAGSSPLHF	TGTGCCAGCAAAATGGCGGGTTCTTCACCCCTCCACTTT
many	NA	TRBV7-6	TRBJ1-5	CASSLVSGSDQPQHF	TGTGCCAGCAGCTTAGTGTCGGGGTCGGATCAGCCCCAGCATTTT
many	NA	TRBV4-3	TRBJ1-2	CASSQVLQGPTGYTF	TGCGCCAGCAGCCAAGTCCTTCAGGGGCCCACTGGCTACACCTTC
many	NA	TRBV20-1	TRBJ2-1	CSARPYRDEQFF	TGCAGTGCTAGGCCTTATAGGGATGAGCAGTTCTTC
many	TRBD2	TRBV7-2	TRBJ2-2	CASSVAGGTNTGELFF	TGTGCCAGCAGCGTAGCGGGGGGTACCAACACCGGGGAGCTGTTTTTT
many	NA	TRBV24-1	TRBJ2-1	CATSGDRAREYNEQFF	TGTGCCACCAGTGGCGATCGCGCCAGGGAATACAATGAGCAGTTCTTC
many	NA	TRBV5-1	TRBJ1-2	CASSPRWTELNYGYTF	TGCGCCAGCAGCCCGAGGTGGACAGAGCTTAACTATGGCTACACCTTC
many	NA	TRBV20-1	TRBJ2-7	CSAREPDTPAYEQYF	TGCAGTGCTAGAGAACCGGACACACCTGCCTACGAGCAGTACTTC
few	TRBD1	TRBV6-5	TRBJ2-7	CASSYSYRGSNHEQYF	TGTGCCAGCAGTTACTCCTACAGGGGAAGTAACCACGAGCAGTACTTC
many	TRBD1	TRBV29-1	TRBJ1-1	CSHSIQGRNEAFF	TGCAGCCACTCGATACAGGGGAGGAATGAAGCTTTCTTT
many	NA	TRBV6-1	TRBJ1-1	CASSELGVGNTEAFF	TGTGCCAGCAGTGAGCTCGGAGTGGGGAACACTGAAGCTTTCTTT
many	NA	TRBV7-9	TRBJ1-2	CASSWSETGNYGYTF	TGTGCCAGCAGCTGGTCGGAGACGGGGAACTATGGCTACACCTTC
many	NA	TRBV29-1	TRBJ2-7	CSVVRQVTGEQYF	TGCAGCGTTGTGCGGCAGGTAACGGGCGAGCAGTACTTC